These 23 T cell receptor beta chains were all obtained from the same sample, sequenced in a study of vaccination and CD4 T cells after COVID-19. Treatment given: roughly 10-day PBMC culture with coronavirus spike peptide pools or control peptides (ViraFEST assay). For these receptors, no antigen is known. At the Johns Hopkins FTIC core, DNA taken from cultured CD4+ T cells was sequenced by way of the Oncomine TCR Beta short-read assay. TCRdb passed the PCR reads through MiXCR, listing each CDR3 protein once. The repertoire holds approximately 13,000 distinct CDR3 sequences, with 25% to 30% as singletons. The sample here was CD4+ T cells from blood, cultured in vitro, taken before SARS-CoV-2 vaccination. The source is a human donor who received a COVID-19 vaccine.

The chain employs TRBV6-1 and TRBJ2-5, with D perhaps TRBD1 (5 bases). CDR1 and CDR2 (germline): MNHNS, SASEGT. Trimming stripped 5 bases from V and 5 bases from J, with 24 bases between. The CDR3 length is 17 residues. The CDR3 sequence is CASSQTTDSLGSETQYF. CDR3 nucleotide sequence: TGTGCCAGCAGTCAAACCACAGACAGCCTGGGGTCGGAGACCCAGTACTTC.

This clonotype was seen more than once but under ten times. The J gene is TRBJ2-2, the V gene TRBV30, with D hard to call. Germline V gives CDR1 GTSNPN, CDR2 SVGIG (reference sequence). V was trimmed by 0 bases and J by 5 bases, leaving 10 bases between them. The CDR3 runs to 14 residues. CDR3 nucleotide sequence: TGTGCCTGGAGTGTAGATTGGGTGACCGGGGAGCTGTTTTTT. Its translation is CAWSVDWVTGELFF.

The gene calls are TRBV18 and TRBJ2-3, with TRBD2 matching 12 bases. Germline values: CDR1 KGHSH, CDR2 LQKENI. Trimming took 6 bases from V and 0 from J; bases not matched to a gene: 4. CDR3 size: 16 residues. The CDR3 region is CASSRLAGASTDTQYF. The CDR3, as DNA: TGTGCCAGCTCGAGACTAGCGGGGGCTAGCACAGATACGCAGTATTTT.

This clonotype was observed a handful of times. This chain uses TRBV7-9 with TRBJ1-6; TRBD1 agrees at 9 bases. This CDR3 region has 16 residues. V was pared by 1 base and J by 4 bases, with 2 bases of the junction left unmatched. The V gene's germline CDR1 is SEHNR and CDR2 FQNEAQ (reference sequence). CDR3 protein: CASSLGGTGYNSPLHF. The CDR3 DNA reads as TGTGCCAGCAGCTTAGGAGGGACAGGGTATAATTCACCCCTCCACTTT.

This clonotype was counted a few times. The CDR3 DNA follows: TGCGCCAGCAGCCAACTAGCGGGGCCCGCCAAAAACATTCAGTACTTC. Translating gives CASSQLAGPAKNIQYF. The chain employs TRBV5-1 and TRBJ2-4; 10 positions match TRBD2. The CDR3 is 16 amino acids. Per the germline V gene, CDR1 is SGHRS and CDR2 is YFSETQ. V lost 4 bases and J lost 1; bases outside the gene matches: 5.

This clonotype was observed a handful of times. The chain couples TRBV7-2 to TRBJ1-2; 9 nucleotides agree with TRBD1. Looked up from germline, CDR1 is SGHTA and CDR2 is FQGNSA. Trimming at V came to 1 base and at J to 6 bases, leaving 0 bases not matched to a gene. CDR3 length: 13 residues. CDR3 in amino acids: CASSLGTGDGYTF. The CDR3 DNA is TGTGCCAGCAGCTTAGGGACAGGGGATGGCTACACCTTC.

The table lists this clonotype with a few counts. V and J are TRBV6-5 and TRBJ1-6; D perhaps matches TRBD1 (5 bases). V lost 2 bases, J lost 7 bases, and 9 bases lay in between. Germline loops: CDR1 MNHEY, CDR2 SVGAGI. CDR3 length equals 14 residues. DNA of the CDR3: TGTGCCAGCAGTTACGAGGGGAAGAATTCACCCCTCCACTTT. Residues: CASSYEGKNSPLHF.

This clonotype is medium-sized by share. The chain employs TRBV5-4 and TRBJ1-2; D is uncertain. V lost 4 bases, J lost 4 bases, and 14 bases lay in between. CDR3 length: 14 amino acids. Germline V gene data show CDR1 as SGHNT and CDR2 as YYREEE (reference sequence). This CDR3 reads CASSPAPGPYGYTF. The CDR3 DNA is TGTGCCAGCAGCCCCGCCCCAGGACCCTATGGCTACACCTTC.

The chain employs TRBV4-2 and TRBJ2-7, with a possible D match to TRBD1 (6 bases). Germline values: CDR1 LGHNA, CDR2 YNFKEQ. The CDR3 extends over 19 amino acids. The V end was cut by 0 bases, the J end by 3 bases, with 24 bases between. CDR3 nucleotides: TGTGCCAGCAGCCAAGATTTCGCTCTTCAACAAGGACAGATCTACGAGCAGTACTTC. It codes for CASSQDFALQQGQIYEQYF.

The rearrangement links TRBV20-1 to TRBJ1-2; D gene unclear. This CDR3 region has 13 residues. Germline V lookup: CDR1 DFQATT, CDR2 SNEGSKA (reference sequence). Trimming took off 3 bases at V and 5 bases at J, with 13 bases between the two ends. The chain's CDR3 is CSASQSALYGYTF. CDR3 nucleotides: TGCAGTGCTAGTCAATCGGCTTTATATGGCTACACCTTC.

This clonotype came up a few times. The V call is TRBV7-2, the J call TRBJ2-6; 7 nucleotides line up with TRBD2. CDR1 and CDR2 (germline): SGHTA, FQGNSA. This CDR3 has 21 amino acids. With 1 base clipped from V and 0 bases from J, the junction kept 15 bases outside the gene matches. The CDR3 sequence is CASSLVSSGSGVLSGANVLTF. In DNA, the CDR3 is TGTGCCAGCAGCTTAGTCTCCTCAGGGAGCGGGGTTCTCTCTGGGGCCAACGTCCTGACTTTC.

Only a few counts were recorded for this clonotype. The chain joins TRBV12-3 or TRBV12-4 to TRBJ1-3, with D perhaps TRBD1 (5 bases). The CDR3 has 17 amino acids. The V end was cut by 6 bases, the J end by 0 bases, with 18 bases between. In DNA, the CDR3 is TGTGCCAGCAGCCGCGGGGGAGGCACGGCCTCTGGAAACACCATATATTTT. This encodes CASSRGGGTASGNTIYF.

The J gene is TRBJ1-4, the V gene TRBV5-4, with D hard to call. Trimming removed 4 bases at V and 7 bases at J, with 17 bases between. CDR1 and CDR2 from the germline V gene are SGHNT and YYREEE (reference sequence). The CDR3 is 15 amino acids. Here the CDR3 DNA reads TGTGCCAGCAGCCCAAACCGGCAGGCGGTTGAAAAACTGTTTTTT. This translates into CASSPNRQAVEKLFF.

In nucleotides, the CDR3 is TGCGCCAGCAGCCAGGGGACGGTTAACACTGAAGCTTTCTTT. Its protein product is CASSQGTVNTEAFF. The V and J genes are TRBV5-1 and TRBJ1-1; TRBD1 is a possible D gene (6 bases). This CDR3 contains 14 residues. Trimming took off 4 bases at V and 2 bases at J, with 12 bases between the two ends. Germline V gives CDR1 SGHRS, CDR2 YFSETQ.

This clonotype was observed a handful of times. This chain links TRBV12-3 or TRBV12-4 with TRBJ2-1, with 9 bases identical to TRBD2. The V and J ends lost 3 bases and 4 bases, in that order; junction bases with no gene match: 4. The CDR3 contains 15 residues. CDR3 protein: CASSLAAGGYNEQFF. For the CDR3, the DNA is TGTGCCAGCAGTTTGGCAGCGGGGGGTTACAATGAGCAGTTCTTC.

With regard to this clonotype: One end of the junction fails to match germline, which may point to a read error. The chain recombines TRBV6-5 with TRBJ1-2; D is possibly TRBD1 (6 bases). This CDR3 region has 15 residues. From germline, CDR1 is MNHEY and CDR2 SVGAGI. DNA for the CDR3: TGTGCCAGCAGTTACGACGTCAGGGGCGGCTATGGCTACGCCTTC. Protein: CASSYDVRGGYGYAF.

This clonotype appeared a few times. The rearrangement joins TRBV6-1 to TRBJ2-3, with 9 bases aligning to TRBD1. The length of the CDR3 is 17 residues. The germline V gene encodes CDR1 MNHNS and CDR2 SASEGT. V gave up 8 bases and J gave up 4 bases; unmatched junction bases: 16. CDR3 amino acids: CASSRQGVEGSADTQYF. The DNA of the CDR3 is TGTGCCAGCTCGAGACAGGGGGTGGAGGGAAGCGCAGATACGCAGTATTTT.

In its sample, this clonotype ranks as medium-sized. The chain joins TRBV6-1 to TRBJ1-3; tentative D call: TRBD1 (6 bases). The CDR3 has 16 amino acids. Germline CDR1 and CDR2: MNHNS and SASEGT. Deletions cut 2 bases from V and 0 bases from J, with 11 bases between. Here the CDR3 reads CASSERGAISGNTIYF. As DNA, the CDR3 is TGTGCCAGCAGTGAACGGGGGGCGATCTCTGGAAACACCATATATTTT.

The chain recombines TRBV7-7 with TRBJ2-5; D perhaps matches TRBD1 (6 bases). Germline V gene lookup returns CDR1 SSHAT and CDR2 FNYEAQ (reference sequence). The length of the CDR3 is 13 residues. The germline V and J ends were trimmed by 1 base and 3 bases, with 6 bases remaining between them. This CDR3 is CASSLGQEETQYF. The CDR3 bases are TGTGCCAGCAGCTTAGGACAGGAAGAGACCCAGTACTTC.

This chain uses TRBV6-1 with TRBJ2-5; no definite D call. The germline V and J ends were trimmed by 8 bases and 0 bases, with 10 bases remaining between them. The CDR3 runs to 13 residues. CDR1 and CDR2 (germline): MNHNS, SASEGT. CDR3 nucleotides: TGTGCCAGCTCCTCCTCGTACCAAGAGACCCAGTACTTC. Residues: CASSSSYQETQYF.

This clonotype ranks as medium-sized. The rearrangement uses TRBV20-1 and TRBJ1-6, with D unclear. Trimming shortened V by 0 bases and J by 9 bases, and 15 bases separated the two germline ends. Germline lookup yields CDR1 DFQATT and CDR2 SNEGSKA (reference sequence). The CDR3 contains 15 residues. The CDR3 DNA sequence: TGCAGTGCTAGAGATCCGAGGGTCCAGTTTTCACCCCTCCACTTT. Protein: CSARDPRVQFSPLHF.

This chain uses TRBV30 with TRBJ1-1; D might be TRBD1 (5 bases). The CDR3 has 13 amino acids. V lost 2 bases, J lost 5 bases, and 12 bases lay in between. Per germline, CDR1 GTSNPN and CDR2 SVGIG (reference sequence). The CDR3 spells CAWSRGPVTEAFF. DNA of the CDR3: TGTGCCTGGAGTAGGGGCCCCGTTACTGAAGCTTTCTTT.

The genes are TRBV10-3 and TRBJ1-1, with 10 bases matching TRBD1. V shed 7 bases and J 5 bases; nucleotides not matched to a gene: 10. Germline CDR1 reads ENHRY; CDR2 reads SYGVKD. CDR3 size: 15 residues. The CDR3 DNA is TGTGCCATCAACCCAGGACAGGGGGGGTTGACTGAAGCTTTCTTT. This encodes CAINPGQGGLTEAFF.